This T cell receptor (beta chain) comes out of a study of naive and memory T cell subsets. Broader study findings: A few larger clonotypes appeared in naive repertoires, especially CD8, possibly memory cells re-expressing CD45RA. No ground truth validated the naive and memory repertoire findings.

Of note for this clonotype: Its target is unknown.

An equimolar mix of two oligonucleotides served as the beta constant-region primer for TRBC1 and TRBC2. Nested alpha and beta constant-region primers with the SP2 primer drove four PCR rounds on ligated cDNA. Ligation attached a single-stranded oligonucleotide with a 12-nucleotide UMI and the SP2 primer to the cDNA 3' end. TCRdb reprocessed the UMI-ligation and nested PCR reads with MiXCR, giving one entry per CDR3 protein. The data show some 82,000 distinct CDR3 sequences, with over 9% seen just once and more than 0.13% held by the top ten. V shed 5 bases, J shed 9 bases, and the junction held 6 bases outside the gene matches. The CDR3 loop spans 13 amino acids. Germline CDR1 SGHTA, CDR2 FQGNSA. After the first PCR, alpha and beta chain libraries were processed separately. CD4 T cells were positively selected, then CD8 T cells from the CD4-negative fraction.

The receptor's source is a human donor in good health. The chain links TRBV7-2 to TRBJ2-4; 8 nucleotides line up with TRBD1. The sequenced sample consisted of naive CD4+ T cells from blood. CDR3 sequence (DNA): TGTGCCAGCAGCCCGACAGGGGTTAGCATTCAGTACTTC. Protein product: CASSPTGVSIQYF.